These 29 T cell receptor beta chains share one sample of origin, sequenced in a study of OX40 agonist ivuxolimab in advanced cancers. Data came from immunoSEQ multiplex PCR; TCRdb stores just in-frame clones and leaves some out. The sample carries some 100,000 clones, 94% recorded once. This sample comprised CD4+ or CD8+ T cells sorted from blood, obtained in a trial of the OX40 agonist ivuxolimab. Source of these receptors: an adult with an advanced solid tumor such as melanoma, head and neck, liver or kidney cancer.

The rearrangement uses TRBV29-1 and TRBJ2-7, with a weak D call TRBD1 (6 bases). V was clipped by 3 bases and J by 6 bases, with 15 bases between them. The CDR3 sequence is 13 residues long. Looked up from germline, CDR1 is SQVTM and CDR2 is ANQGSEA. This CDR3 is CSVDGDRTPEQYF. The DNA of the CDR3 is TGCAGCGTTGACGGAGACAGGACCCCCGAGCAGTACTTC.

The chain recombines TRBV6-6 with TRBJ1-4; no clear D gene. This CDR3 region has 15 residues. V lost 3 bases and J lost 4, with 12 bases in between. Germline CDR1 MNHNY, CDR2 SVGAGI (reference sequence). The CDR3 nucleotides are TGTGCCAGCAGTTATCACCGGGCTATTAATGAAAAACTGTTTTTT. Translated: CASSYHRAINEKLFF.

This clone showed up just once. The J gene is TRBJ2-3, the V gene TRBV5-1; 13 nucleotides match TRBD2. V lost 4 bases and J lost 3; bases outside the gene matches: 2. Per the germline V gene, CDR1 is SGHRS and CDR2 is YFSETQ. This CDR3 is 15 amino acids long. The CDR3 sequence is CASSGTSGVTDTQYF. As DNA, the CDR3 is TGCGCCAGCAGCGGGACTAGCGGGGTTACAGATACGCAGTATTTT. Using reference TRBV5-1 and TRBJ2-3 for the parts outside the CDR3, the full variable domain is KAGVTQTPRYLIKTRGQQVTLSCSPISGHRSVSWYQQTPGQGLQFLFEYFSETQRNKGNFPGRFSGRQFSNSRSEMNVSTLELGDSALYLCASSGTSGVTDTQYFGPGTRLTVL.

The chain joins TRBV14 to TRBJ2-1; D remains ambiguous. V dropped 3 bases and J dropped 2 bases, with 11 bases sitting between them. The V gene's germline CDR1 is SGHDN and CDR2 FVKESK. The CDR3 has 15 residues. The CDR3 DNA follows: TGTGCCAGCAGCCAGAGACCCGGACCCTACAATGAGCAGTTCTTC. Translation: CASSQRPGPYNEQFF. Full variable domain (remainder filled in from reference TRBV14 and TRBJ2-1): EAGVTQFPSHSVIEKGQTVTLRCDPISGHDNLYWYRRVMGKEIKFLLHFVKESKQDESGMPNNRFLAERTGGTYSTLKVQPAELEDSGVYFCASSQRPGPYNEQFFGPGTRLTVL.

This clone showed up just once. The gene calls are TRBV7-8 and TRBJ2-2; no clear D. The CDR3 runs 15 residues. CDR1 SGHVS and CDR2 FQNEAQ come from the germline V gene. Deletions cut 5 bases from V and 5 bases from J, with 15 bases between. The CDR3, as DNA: TGTGCCAGCAGCCCTCTTGGGCCAGCGACCGGGGAGCTGTTTTTT. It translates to CASSPLGPATGELFF.

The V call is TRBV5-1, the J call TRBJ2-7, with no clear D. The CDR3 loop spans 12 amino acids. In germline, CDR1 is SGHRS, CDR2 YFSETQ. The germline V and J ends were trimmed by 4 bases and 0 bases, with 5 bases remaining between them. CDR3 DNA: TGCGCCAGCAGCCTAAGCTCCTACGAGCAGTACTTC. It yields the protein CASSLSSYEQYF.

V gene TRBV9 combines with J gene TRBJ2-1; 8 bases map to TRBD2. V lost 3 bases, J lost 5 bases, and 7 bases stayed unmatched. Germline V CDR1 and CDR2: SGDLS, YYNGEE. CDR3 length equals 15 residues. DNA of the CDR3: TGTGCCAGCAGCGCCGGGGGGGGGCGCGACAATGAGCAGTTCTTC. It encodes CASSAGGGRDNEQFF.

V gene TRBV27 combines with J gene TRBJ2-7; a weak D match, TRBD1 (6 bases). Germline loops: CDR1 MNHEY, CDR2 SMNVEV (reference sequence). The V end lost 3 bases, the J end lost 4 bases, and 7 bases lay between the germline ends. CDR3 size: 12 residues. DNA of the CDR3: TGTGCCAGCAGTTTTACAGGGTACGAGCAGTACTTC. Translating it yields CASSFTGYEQYF.

CDR3 sequence (DNA): TGTGCCAGCAGTTCCTTCGGAGCGAAAAGGAACATTCAGTACTTC. This encodes CASSSFGAKRNIQYF. The V and J genes are TRBV27 and TRBJ2-4; D is unclear. The V and J ends lost 4 bases and 7 bases respectively, with 17 bases between them. The CDR3 runs to 15 residues. CDR1 is MNHEY and CDR2 is SMNVEV in the germline V gene (reference sequence).

CDR3 loop: CASSFNSLYGYTF. CDR3 nucleotide sequence: TGTGCCAGCAGCTTCAACAGTCTCTATGGCTACACCTTC. V and J are TRBV7-2 and TRBJ1-2; D not resolved. V lost 3 bases to trimming and J lost 4 bases, with 9 bases between them. This CDR3 is built from 13 residues. Germline V gene sequence: CDR1 SGHTA, CDR2 FQGNSA.

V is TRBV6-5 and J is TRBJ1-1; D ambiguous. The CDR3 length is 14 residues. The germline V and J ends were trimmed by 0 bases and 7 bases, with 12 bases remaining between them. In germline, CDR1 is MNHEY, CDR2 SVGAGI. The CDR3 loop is CASSYSDSAGEAFF. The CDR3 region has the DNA TGTGCCAGCAGTTACTCGGATTCGGCAGGTGAAGCTTTCTTT.

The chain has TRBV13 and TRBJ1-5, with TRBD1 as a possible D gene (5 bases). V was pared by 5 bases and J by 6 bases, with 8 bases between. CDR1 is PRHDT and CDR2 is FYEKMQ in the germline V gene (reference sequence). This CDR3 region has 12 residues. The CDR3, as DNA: TGTGCCAGCAGCGCCGGGGGTCAGCCCCAGCATTTT. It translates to CASSAGGQPQHF.

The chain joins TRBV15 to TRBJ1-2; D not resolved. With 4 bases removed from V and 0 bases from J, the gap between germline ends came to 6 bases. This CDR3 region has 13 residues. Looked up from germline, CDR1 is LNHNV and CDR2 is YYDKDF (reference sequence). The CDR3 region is CATSTYANYGYTF. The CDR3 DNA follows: TGTGCCACCAGCACATATGCTAACTATGGCTACACCTTC.

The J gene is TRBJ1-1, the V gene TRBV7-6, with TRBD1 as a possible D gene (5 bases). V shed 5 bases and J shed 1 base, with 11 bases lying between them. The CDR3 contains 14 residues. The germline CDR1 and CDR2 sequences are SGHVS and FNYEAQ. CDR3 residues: CASSPPTANTEAFF. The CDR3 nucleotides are TGTGCCAGCAGCCCGCCGACAGCGAACACTGAAGCTTTCTTT.

CDR3 in DNA: TGTGCCTGGAGTGAAGGGAGCGGCTACACCTTC. Its protein is CAWSEGSGYTF. The chain uses TRBV30 and TRBJ1-2; D remains unclear. The germline CDR1 and CDR2 sequences are GTSNPN and SVGIG (reference sequence). Trimming removed 1 base from V and 8 bases from J, with 8 bases in between. The CDR3 is 11 residues long.

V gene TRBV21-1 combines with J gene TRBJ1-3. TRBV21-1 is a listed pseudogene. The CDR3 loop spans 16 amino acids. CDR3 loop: CASSKAGRATGNTIYF. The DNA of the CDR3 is TGTGCCAGCAGCAAAGCGGGCCGGGCAACTGGAAACACCATATATTTT.

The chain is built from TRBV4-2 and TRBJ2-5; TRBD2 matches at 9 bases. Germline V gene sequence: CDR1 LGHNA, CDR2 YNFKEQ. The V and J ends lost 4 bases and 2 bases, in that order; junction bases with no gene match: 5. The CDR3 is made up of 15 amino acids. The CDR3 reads CASSPPTSGQETQYF. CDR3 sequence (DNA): TGTGCCAGCAGCCCCCCGACTAGCGGACAAGAGACCCAGTACTTC.

The CDR3 loop is CASSSAGTGYPEAFF. CDR3 DNA sequence: TGTGCCAGCAGCTCCGCCGGGACAGGCTATCCTGAAGCTTTCTTT. This chain joins TRBV11-2 and TRBJ1-1, with 8 positions matching TRBD1. This CDR3 spans 15 amino acids. CDR1 and CDR2 (germline): SGHAT, FQNNGV. V gave up 4 bases and J gave up 6 bases; unmatched junction bases: 10.

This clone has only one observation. As DNA, the CDR3 is TGTGCCAGCAGCGTAGCTACAGGGGGCGGTGGCTACACCTTC. Translated, it gives CASSVATGGGGYTF. The chain is built from TRBV9 and TRBJ1-2, with 9 bases identical to TRBD1. The CDR3 loop spans 14 amino acids. Germline V gene sequence: CDR1 SGDLS, CDR2 YYNGEE. The trim removed 0 bases at V and 7 bases at J, leaving 4 bases unmatched.

As DNA, the CDR3 is TGCGCCAGCAGCCAAGGGGTGGACAGTTTCTACGAGCAGTACTTC. Residues: CASSQGVDSFYEQYF. The chain has TRBV4-3 and TRBJ2-5; maybe TRBD1 (6 bases). TRBJ2-7 explains the end of the DNA better; the J call may be wrong. Germline CDR1 and CDR2: LGHNA and YSLEER. This CDR3 is 15 amino acids long.

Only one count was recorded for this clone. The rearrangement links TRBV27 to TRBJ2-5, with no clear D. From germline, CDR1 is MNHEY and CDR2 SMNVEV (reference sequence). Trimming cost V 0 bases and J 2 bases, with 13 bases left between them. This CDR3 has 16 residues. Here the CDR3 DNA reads TGTGCCAGCAGTTTATCGGCCTACCCTCTGCAAGAGACCCAGTACTTC. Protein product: CASSLSAYPLQETQYF.

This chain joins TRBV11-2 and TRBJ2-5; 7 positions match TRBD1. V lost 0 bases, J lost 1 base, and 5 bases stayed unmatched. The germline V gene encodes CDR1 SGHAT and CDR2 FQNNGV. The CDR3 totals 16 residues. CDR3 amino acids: CASSLDNAGGQETQYF. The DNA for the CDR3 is TGTGCCAGCAGCTTAGATAACGCAGGGGGCCAAGAGACCCAGTACTTC.

CDR3 DNA: TGTGCCAGCAGCGTAGGGGCAGGGCCCAAAAACATTCAGTACTTC. Its translation is CASSVGAGPKNIQYF. The V call is TRBV9, the J call TRBJ2-4; D perhaps matches TRBD1 (5 bases). The CDR3 length is 15 residues. CDR1 is SGDLS, CDR2 YYNGEE, per germline. Trimming pared 0 bases from V and 2 bases from J, leaving 9 bases between.

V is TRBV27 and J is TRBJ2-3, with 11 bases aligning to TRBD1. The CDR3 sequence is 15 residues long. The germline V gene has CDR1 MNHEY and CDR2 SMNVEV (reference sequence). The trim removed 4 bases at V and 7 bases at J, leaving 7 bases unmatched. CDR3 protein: CASSYWDRGSNTQYF. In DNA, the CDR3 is TGTGCCAGCAGTTACTGGGACAGGGGGTCAAATACGCAGTATTTT.

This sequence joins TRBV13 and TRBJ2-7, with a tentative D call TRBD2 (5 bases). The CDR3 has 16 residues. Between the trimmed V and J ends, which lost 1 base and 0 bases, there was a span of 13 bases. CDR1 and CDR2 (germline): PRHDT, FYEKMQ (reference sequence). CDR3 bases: TGTGCCAGCAGCTTAGCGGAGGCGCCGGGCTCCTACGAGCAGTACTTC. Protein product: CASSLAEAPGSYEQYF.

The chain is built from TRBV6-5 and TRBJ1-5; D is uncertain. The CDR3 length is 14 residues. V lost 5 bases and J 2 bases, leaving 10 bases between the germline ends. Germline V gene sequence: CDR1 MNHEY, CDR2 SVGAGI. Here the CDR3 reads CASSPDGRNQPQHF. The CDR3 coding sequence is TGTGCCAGCAGTCCAGACGGACGCAATCAGCCCCAGCATTTT.

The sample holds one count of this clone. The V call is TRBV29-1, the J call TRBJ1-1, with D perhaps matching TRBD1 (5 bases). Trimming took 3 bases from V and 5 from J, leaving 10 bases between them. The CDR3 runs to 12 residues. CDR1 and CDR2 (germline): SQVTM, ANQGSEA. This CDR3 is CSVEFRGTEAFF. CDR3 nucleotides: TGCAGCGTTGAGTTCCGGGGGACTGAAGCTTTCTTT.

The CDR3 nucleotides read TGTGCCAGCTCACCAGAGGGTAACCCCTACAATGAGCAGTTCTTC. Its translation is CASSPEGNPYNEQFF. The V and J genes are TRBV18 and TRBJ2-1; D might be TRBD2 (5 bases). V was trimmed by 2 bases and J by 2 bases, leaving 10 bases between them. Germline V gives CDR1 KGHSH, CDR2 LQKENI. This CDR3 spans 15 amino acids. Based on the CDR3 plus reference TRBV18 and TRBJ2-1, the full variable domain is NAGVMQNPRHLVRRRGQEARLRCSPMKGHSHVYWYRQLPEEGLKFMVYLQKENIIDESGMPKERFSAEFPKEGPSILRIQQVVRGDSAAYFCASSPEGNPYNEQFFGPGTRLTVL.

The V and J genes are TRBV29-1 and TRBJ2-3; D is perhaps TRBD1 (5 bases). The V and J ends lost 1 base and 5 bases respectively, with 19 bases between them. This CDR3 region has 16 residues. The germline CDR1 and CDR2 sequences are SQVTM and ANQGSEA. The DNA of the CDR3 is TGCAGCGTTGAAGGAGTCCAGGGAATTACACGAGATACGCAGTATTTT. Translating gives CSVEGVQGITRDTQYF.